This note documents a single T cell receptor (beta chain) sequence. What it recognizes is unknown. The data belong to a study of cytomegalovirus exposure and HLA in healthy donors. Points from the study as a whole: Rates of TCR association differed by HLA locus in a later analysis, with DRB1 highest and HLA-C lowest. CMV serostatus alone was available as immune exposure information.

This CDR3 is 17 amino acids long. V was trimmed by 6 bases and J by 5 bases, leaving 26 bases between them. The germline CDR1 and CDR2 sequences are SGHRS and YFSETQ. The primer mix had 60 Vbeta and 13 Jbeta primers. TCRdb's table, derived via immunoSEQ multiplex PCR, lists solely in-frame clones and lacks some. The data show a few hundred thousand clones, about nine tenths seen once. The sample taken for sequencing was PBMCs. This sequence originates from a girl aged 2-10 years in good health and CMV-seronegative. The V and J genes are TRBV5-1 and TRBJ2-5; D may be TRBD1 (8 bases). The DNA for the CDR3 is TGCGCCAGCACTCTGACCCCGGGAACAGGGGGAGGGGAGACCCAGTACTTC. The encoded protein is CASTLTPGTGGGETQYF.